This T cell receptor (beta chain) emerged from a study of lymphopenia after photon versus proton radiotherapy. Overall study results and limits: Authors raise, but do not show, better survival with proton therapy. Relative stability marked proton patients; photon patients lost diversity and naive cells. After lymphocyte nadir, photon-treated repertoires showed oligoclonal expansion, especially CD8+ Temra.

Germline-derived CDR1 and CDR2 are SGHTS and YDEGEE. This CDR3 comprises 11 residues. The V and J ends lost 5 bases and 6 bases respectively, with 8 bases between them. Note on this clone: Antigen: not known.

Some clones are missing from TCRdb's copy, which holds only in-frame ones; the method was immunoSEQ multiplex PCR. The top ten clones hold around 10% of a sample with about 22,000 clones, about 89% of them seen once. The source of this sequence is an elderly man with esophageal cancer. This chain joins TRBV5-8 and TRBJ1-1; D not certain. The sample consisted of peripheral blood, taken from a patient treated with proton-based radiotherapy. DNA of the CDR3: TGTGCCAGCAGGGGGAGGGCTGAAGCTTTCTTT. Its translation is CASRGRAEAFF.